These 11 T cell receptor beta chains were sequenced from one sample in a study of cytomegalovirus exposure and HLA in healthy donors. PCR primers comprised 60 Vbeta and 13 Jbeta primers. Profiling relied on immunoSEQ multiplex PCR, and the TCRdb table lists in-frame clones only, not all of them. The sample has under 200,000 clones, approximately 79% seen once. The specimen sequenced was PBMCs. All receptors derive from a man between 35 and 55 years old in good health and CMV-seronegative.

The chain recombines TRBV19 with TRBJ1-1; 11 nucleotides agree with TRBD1. The CDR3 is 16 residues long. Germline V gives CDR1 LNHDA, CDR2 SQIVND (reference sequence). V shed 4 bases and J 5 bases; nucleotides not matched to a gene: 9. This CDR3 is CASSNSPGTGGTEAFF. The CDR3 nucleotides read TGTGCCAGTAGTAACTCCCCCGGGACAGGGGGGACTGAAGCTTTCTTT.

This clone has only a few counts. The V and J genes are TRBV28 and TRBJ1-6; no reliable D call. Trimming took 1 base from V and 7 from J, leaving 17 bases between them. The CDR3 loop spans 17 amino acids. CDR1 is MDHEN and CDR2 is SYDVKM in the germline V gene. For the CDR3, the DNA is TGTGCCAGCAGTTTATCGGGATTGGCCAGGCCAAATTCACCCCTCCACTTT. It translates to CASSLSGLARPNSPLHF.

CDR3 amino acids: CASSLEGDSRRRSGNTIYF. The CDR3 DNA reads TGTGCCAGCAGCTTAGAAGGGGACAGCAGGAGACGCTCTGGAAACACCATATATTTT. The rearrangement joins TRBV7-2 to TRBJ1-3; TRBD1 agrees at 7 bases. V shed 1 base and J 0 bases; nucleotides not matched to a gene: 12. The germline CDR1 and CDR2 sequences are SGHTA and FQGNSA. The CDR3 runs 19 residues.

The chain combines TRBV7-2 with TRBJ2-5, with D hard to call. Germline V lookup: CDR1 SGHTA, CDR2 FQGNSA. The CDR3 consists of 12 residues. V was clipped by 4 bases and J by 5 bases, with 8 bases between them. For the CDR3, the DNA is TGTGCCAGCAGCTCGATGAGGGAGACCCAGTACTTC. It translates to CASSSMRETQYF.

The V call is TRBV4-3, the J call TRBJ2-2; 13 bases match TRBD2. The CDR3 spans 18 residues. Per the germline V gene, CDR1 is LGHNA and CDR2 is YSLEER. Trimming cost V 0 bases and J 2 bases; bases outside gene matches: 3. As DNA, the CDR3 is TGCGCCAGCAGCCAAGAGACTAGCGGGGGGACTAACACCGGGGAGCTGTTTTTT. Its protein is CASSQETSGGTNTGELFF.

V is TRBV2 and J is TRBJ2-5; the match to TRBD2 covers 12 bases. Germline assignment: CDR1 SNHLY and CDR2 FYNNEI. V was pared by 7 bases and J by 5 bases, with 8 bases of the junction left unmatched. The CDR3 sequence is 15 residues long. CDR3 in DNA: TGTGCCAGCATCGGACTAGCGGGGCCTCGGGAGACCCAGTACTTC. This sequence encodes CASIGLAGPRETQYF.

V is TRBV30 and J is TRBJ2-3, with TRBD2 matching over 12 bases. CDR1 and CDR2 from the germline V gene are GTSNPN and SVGIG (reference sequence). The CDR3 extends over 14 amino acids. With V trimmed by 6 bases and J by 4 bases, 5 bases remained unmatched. DNA of the CDR3: TGTGCCTGTCGGACTAGCGGGGCATCAGATACGCAGTATTTT. Amino acid sequence: CACRTSGASDTQYF.

Only one count was recorded for this clone. The chain combines TRBV19 with TRBJ1-1; TRBD1 matches 9 bases. CDR1 LNHDA and CDR2 SQIVND come from the germline V gene (reference sequence). The CDR3 runs 14 residues. V was pared by 4 bases and J by 4 bases, with 4 bases of the junction left unmatched. The CDR3 region is CASSTQGAGTEAFF. The CDR3, as DNA: TGTGCCAGTAGTACACAGGGGGCTGGCACTGAAGCTTTCTTT.

J is TRBJ2-5 and V is TRBV7-2; D might be TRBD2 (5 bases). This CDR3 spans 16 amino acids. Trimming took 4 bases from V and 3 from J, leaving 18 bases between them. CDR1 is SGHTA and CDR2 is FQGNSA in the germline V gene. The CDR3 DNA follows: TGTGCCAGCAGCTCCCCGTCGGGGAGAGGCAAAGAGACCCAGTACTTC. Translation gives CASSSPSGRGKETQYF. The entire variable domain, with the rest obtained from reference TRBV7-2 and TRBJ2-5, is as follows: GAGVSQSPSNKVTEKGKDVELRCDPISGHTALYWYRQSLGQGLEFLIYFQGNSAPDKSGLPSDRFSAERTGGSVSTLTIQRTQQEDSAVYLCASSSPSGRGKETQYFGPGTRLLVL.

In DNA form, the CDR3 reads TGCGCCAGTGGTCTGACAGGGACACAAGAGACCCAGTACTTC. Protein product: CASGLTGTQETQYF. The chain couples TRBV5-1 to TRBJ2-5; 7 nucleotides match TRBD1. The CDR3 spans 14 residues. V lost 8 bases to trimming and J lost 2 bases; unmatched junction nucleotides: 9. CDR1 is SGHRS and CDR2 is YFSETQ in the germline V gene. Together with reference TRBV5-1 and TRBJ2-5, the CDR3 gives the full variable domain: KAGVTQTPRYLIKTRGQQVTLSCSPISGHRSVSWYQQTPGQGLQFLFEYFSETQRNKGNFPGRFSGRQFSNSRSEMNVSTLELGDSALYLCASGLTGTQETQYFGPGTRLLVL.

Of note for this clone: The junction departs from the called germline gene at one end, perhaps through a read error. The chain carries TRBV7-7 and TRBJ2-5, with 9 positions matching TRBD2. The germline V gene has CDR1 SSHAT and CDR2 FNYEAQ (reference sequence). This CDR3 is 15 amino acids long. CDR3 in amino acids: CASSFRGGAEETQYF. In DNA, the CDR3 is TGTGCTAGCAGCTTTCGCGGGGGGGCCGAAGAGACCCAGTACTTC.